This TCR beta chain was retrieved from a study of blood T cell repertoires in COVID-19. In the study overall: The origin of the acute and convalescent COVID-19 samples was the United States, Italy and Spain. Sources were T cells, B-cell-depleted T cells, or PBMCs; the material itself was cDNA or gDNA.

V lost 7 bases and J lost 7; bases outside the gene matches: 9. Germline values: CDR1 LNHDA, CDR2 SQIVND (reference sequence). This CDR3 spans 14 amino acids. Per the authors' pipeline: Amplification from reference gene primers served as the basis for estimated nucleated cell counts. Assay used: immunoSEQ multiplex PCR; TCRdb lists only in-frame clones, some missing. V and J calls and clone size are copied from that table; D and trimming were computed from the DNA. The repertoire consists of about 240,000 clones, with more than 70% occurring once and the leading ten covering approximately 13%. Sequencing was carried out using peripheral blood. The TCR comes from a man at least 80 years old with acute or convalescent COVID-19. V and J are TRBV19 and TRBJ1-1; 10 nucleotides match TRBD1. The CDR3 loop reads CASTTTGGASEAFF. Written as DNA, the CDR3 is TGTGCCAGTACTACGACAGGGGGCGCGAGTGAAGCTTTCTTT.